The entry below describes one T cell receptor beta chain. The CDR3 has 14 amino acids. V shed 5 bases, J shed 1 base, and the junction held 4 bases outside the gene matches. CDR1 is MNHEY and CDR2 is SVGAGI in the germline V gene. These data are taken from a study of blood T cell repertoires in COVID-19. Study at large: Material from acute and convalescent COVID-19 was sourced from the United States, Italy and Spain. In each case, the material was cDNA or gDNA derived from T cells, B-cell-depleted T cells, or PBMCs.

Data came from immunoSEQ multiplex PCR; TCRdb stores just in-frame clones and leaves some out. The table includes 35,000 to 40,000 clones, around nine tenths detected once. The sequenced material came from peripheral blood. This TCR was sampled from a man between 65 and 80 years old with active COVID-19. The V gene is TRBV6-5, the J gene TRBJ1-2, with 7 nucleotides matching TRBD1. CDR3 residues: CASSTGQSNYGYTF. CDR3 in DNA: TGTGCCAGCAGTACGGGACAGAGTAACTATGGCTACACCTTC.